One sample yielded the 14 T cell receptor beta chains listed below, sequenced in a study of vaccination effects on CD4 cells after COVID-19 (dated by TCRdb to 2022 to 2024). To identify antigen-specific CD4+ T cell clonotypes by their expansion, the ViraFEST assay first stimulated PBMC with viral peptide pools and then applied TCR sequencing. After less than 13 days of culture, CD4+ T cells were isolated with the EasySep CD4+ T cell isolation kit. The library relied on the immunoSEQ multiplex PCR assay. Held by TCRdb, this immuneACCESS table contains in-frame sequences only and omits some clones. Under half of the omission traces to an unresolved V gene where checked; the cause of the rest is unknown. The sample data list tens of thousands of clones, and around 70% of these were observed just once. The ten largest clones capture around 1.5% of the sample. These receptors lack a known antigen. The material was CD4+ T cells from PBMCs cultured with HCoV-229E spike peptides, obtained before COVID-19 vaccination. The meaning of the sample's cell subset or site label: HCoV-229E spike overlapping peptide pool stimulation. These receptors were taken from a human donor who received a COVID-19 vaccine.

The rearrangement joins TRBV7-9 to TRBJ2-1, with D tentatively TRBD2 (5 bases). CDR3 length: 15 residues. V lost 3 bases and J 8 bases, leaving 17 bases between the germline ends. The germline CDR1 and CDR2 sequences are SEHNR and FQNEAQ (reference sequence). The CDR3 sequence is CASSLGEIGTDEQFF. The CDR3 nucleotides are TGTGCCAGCAGCTTGGGAGAGATAGGTACCGATGAGCAGTTCTTC.

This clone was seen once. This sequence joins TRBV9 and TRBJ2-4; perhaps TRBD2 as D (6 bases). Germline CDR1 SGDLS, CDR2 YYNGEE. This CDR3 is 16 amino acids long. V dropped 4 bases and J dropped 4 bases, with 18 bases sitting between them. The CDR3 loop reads CASSSTGGILKNIQYF. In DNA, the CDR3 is TGTGCCAGCAGCTCCACAGGCGGGATCCTTAAAAACATTCAGTACTTC. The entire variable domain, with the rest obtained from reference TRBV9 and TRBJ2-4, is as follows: DSGVTQTPKHLITATGQRVTLRCSPRSGDLSVYWYQQSLDQGLQFLIQYYNGEERAKGNILERFSAQQFPDLHSELNLSSLELGDSALYFCASSSTGGILKNIQYFGAGTRLSVL.

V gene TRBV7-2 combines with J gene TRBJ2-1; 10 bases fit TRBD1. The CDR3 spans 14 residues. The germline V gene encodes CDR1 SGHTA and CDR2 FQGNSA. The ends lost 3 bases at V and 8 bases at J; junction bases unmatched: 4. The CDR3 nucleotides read TGTGCCAGCAGCTTGGACAGGGGGAGGGATGAGCAGTTCTTC. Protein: CASSLDRGRDEQFF.

DNA of the CDR3: TGCGCCAGCAGCTTGGGACAGGGGCCCAATACTAACTATGGCTACACCTTC. It codes for CASSLGQGPNTNYGYTF. This rearrangement joins TRBV5-1 to TRBJ1-2, with 8 bases fitting TRBD1. Trimming took 0 bases from V and 0 from J; bases not matched to a gene: 7. There are 17 residues in the CDR3. Germline CDR1 SGHRS, CDR2 YFSETQ.

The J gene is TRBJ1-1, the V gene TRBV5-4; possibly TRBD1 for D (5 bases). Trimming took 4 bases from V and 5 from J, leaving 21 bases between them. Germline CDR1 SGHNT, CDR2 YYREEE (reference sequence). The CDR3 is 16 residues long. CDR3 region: CASSPVPGRGETEAFF. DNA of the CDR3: TGTGCCAGCAGCCCAGTCCCGGGGCGGGGGGAAACTGAAGCTTTCTTT.

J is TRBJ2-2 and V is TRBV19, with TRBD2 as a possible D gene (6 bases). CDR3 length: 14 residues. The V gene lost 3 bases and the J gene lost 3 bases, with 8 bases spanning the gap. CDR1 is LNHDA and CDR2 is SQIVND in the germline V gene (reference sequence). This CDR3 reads CASSISGYTGELFF. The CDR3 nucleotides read TGTGCCAGTAGTATTAGCGGTTACACCGGGGAGCTGTTTTTT.

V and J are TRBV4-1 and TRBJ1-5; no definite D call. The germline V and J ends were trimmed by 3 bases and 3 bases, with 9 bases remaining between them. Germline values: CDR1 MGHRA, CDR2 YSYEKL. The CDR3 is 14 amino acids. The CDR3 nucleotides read TGCGCCAGCAGCCAGGGAGCGCTCAATCAGCCCCAGCATTTT. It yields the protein CASSQGALNQPQHF.

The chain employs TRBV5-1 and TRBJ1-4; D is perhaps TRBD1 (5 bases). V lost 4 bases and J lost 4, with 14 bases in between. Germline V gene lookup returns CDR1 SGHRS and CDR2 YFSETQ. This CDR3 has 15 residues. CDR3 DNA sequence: TGCGCCAGCAGCCCCGAGACGGGACGTAATGAAAAACTGTTTTTT. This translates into CASSPETGRNEKLFF.

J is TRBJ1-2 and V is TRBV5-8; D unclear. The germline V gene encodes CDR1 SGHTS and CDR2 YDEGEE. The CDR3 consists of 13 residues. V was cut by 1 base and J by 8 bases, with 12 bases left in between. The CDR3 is CASSLSSMGGYTF. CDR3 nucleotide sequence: TGTGCCAGCAGCTTGTCGAGTATGGGCGGCTACACCTTC.

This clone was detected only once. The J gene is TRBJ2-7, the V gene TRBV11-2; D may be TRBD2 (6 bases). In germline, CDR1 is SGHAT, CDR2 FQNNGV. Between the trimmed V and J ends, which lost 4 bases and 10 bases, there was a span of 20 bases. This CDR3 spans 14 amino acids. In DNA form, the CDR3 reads TGTGCCAGCAGCTCCTCGGGACTCCCGGAAGGCCAGTACGTC. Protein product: CASSSSGLPEGQYV.

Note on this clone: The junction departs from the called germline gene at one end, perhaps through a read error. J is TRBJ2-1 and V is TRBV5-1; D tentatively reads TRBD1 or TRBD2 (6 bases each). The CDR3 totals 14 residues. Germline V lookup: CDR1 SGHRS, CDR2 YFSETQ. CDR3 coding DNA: TGCGCCAGCCGAGGGGGGCCTTCCTCCAATGAGCAGTTCTTC. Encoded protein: CASRGGPSSNEQFF.

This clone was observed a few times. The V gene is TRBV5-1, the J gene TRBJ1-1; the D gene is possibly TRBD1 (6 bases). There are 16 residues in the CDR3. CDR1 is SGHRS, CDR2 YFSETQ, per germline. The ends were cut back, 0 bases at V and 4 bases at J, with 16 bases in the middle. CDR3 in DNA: TGCGCCAGCAGCTTGGTTGTGGGGGCAGCGGCCACTGAAGCTTTCTTT. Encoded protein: CASSLVVGAAATEAFF.

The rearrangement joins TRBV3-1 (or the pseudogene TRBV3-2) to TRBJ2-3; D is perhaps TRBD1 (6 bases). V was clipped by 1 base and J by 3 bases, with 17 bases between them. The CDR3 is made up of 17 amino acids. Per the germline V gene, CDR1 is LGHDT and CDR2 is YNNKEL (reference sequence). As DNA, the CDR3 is TGTGCCAGCAGCCAAGTCGTGAGGATTACAGGGACAGATACGCAGTATTTT. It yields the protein CASSQVVRITGTDTQYF.

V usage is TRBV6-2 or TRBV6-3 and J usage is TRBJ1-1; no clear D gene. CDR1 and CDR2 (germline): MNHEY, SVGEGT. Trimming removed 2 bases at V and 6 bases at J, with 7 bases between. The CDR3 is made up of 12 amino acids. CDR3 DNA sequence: TGTGCCAGCAGTTACCTATGGGCTGAAGCTTTCTTT. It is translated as CASSYLWAEAFF.